This T cell receptor beta chain came from a study of human T cells and chemical hapten exposure (dated by TCRdb to the early 2020s). Background for the entire study: For sensitization, 2% DPC in acetone was applied to a roughly 2 cm by roughly 2 cm area of upper inner arm skin. Patch testing was done on the upper back using Finn chambers containing 0.01% DPC, and results were scored after 6 days according to International Contact Dermatitis Research Group standards. Patients additionally received weekly therapeutic DPC doses to the scalp throughout the roughly 25-week study period. Most of the patients in the cohort were female, and the cohort covered alopecia areata with under or over 50% scalp involvement, alopecia totalis and alopecia universalis. Patient blood was sampled pre-sensitization (week 0) and at 2, 6 and about 24 weeks after DPC sensitization. This study followed changes in the peripheral blood TCR repertoire in vivo during primary and secondary sensitization of alopecia patients to the hapten diphenylcyclopropenone (DPC). Libraries were combined into a pool for sequencing, and differences in TCR yield between samples came mainly from small differences in library volumes within the pool. Twenty-nine alopecia patients gave blood for TCR sequencing at one to four time points (pre-sensitization, 2, 6 and 24 weeks).

Preparation of the library involved RACE. TCRdb shows the sequencer as NextSeq 500. During library preparation, unique molecular identifiers were attached to individual cDNA molecules so that TCRs could be counted in a quantitative, reproducible way. For every blood RNA sample, sequencing covered both the TCR alpha and TCR beta chains. The paper's data handling went like this. A median of approximately 100,000 TCRs per sample was observed, with a range of 23,224 to 690,600. The Decombinator software suite was used to annotate the V, J and CDR3 of the TCR reads. For the PS versus PT1 abundance plots, all samples were subsampled to the same number of TCRs (28,000). Expanded TCRs were defined as absent before sensitization and observed at least eight times at the 2-week time point. TCRdb applied fastp at Q25 and MiXCR to the public reads, then kept only in-frame beta chains. Entries are consolidated by CDR3 protein sequence, retaining the most common genes and DNA. These V and J calls rely on TCRdb rather than the paper's analysis. For this sample the table gives 25,000 to 30,000 distinct CDR3 sequences, of which 9.4% were detected only once. Approximately 7% of the sample lies in the top ten.

The paper as a whole reports these results and caveats: All patients had alopecia, a presumed autoimmune disease, so their immune response might differ from that of healthy individuals. Significantly more large CDR3 similarity clusters were formed by expanded TCRs than by pre-sensitization or healthy control sets, consistent with antigen-driven responses. Repeated subsampling changed both the strength of the expansion versus patch-test correlation and the threshold at which the correlation became significant. DPC sensitization did not change the number of TCRs with a frequency above 1 in 1000, and there was no evidence of changes in global repertoire structure. Patch test score correlated positively with the number of PT1 expanded TCRs, reaching significance at thresholds 8, 16 and 32 but not at 4.

This specimen's time point label, interpreted: patch test 2, 6 weeks after DPC sensitization. Read against the paper, the sample's treatment or condition label means: therapeutic diphenylcyclopropenone sensitization with weekly scalp DPC. At every patch-test visit, the blood draw took place before the patch test was put on. Patients were considered eligible if aged 18 to 70, diagnosed with alopecia and deemed suitable for DPC therapy, and patients were excluded if pregnant. Total RNA was isolated from unfractionated whole blood collected in Tempus Blood RNA tubes. This clonotype has ten or more counts. Its antigen remains undetermined. The record has no base qualities; no much larger clone is one base away. From the cysteine through the phenylalanine, the CDR3 covers 17 amino acids. CDR3 DNA only is kept here, 51 bases in frame from base 1. V is pared back by 1 base and J by 6 bases, with 18 bases lying between the germline termini. For CDR1 and CDR2, the germline V gene lists SGHVS and FQNEAQ.

The sequencing here drew on whole blood, taken in connection with sensitization to the hapten diphenylcyclopropenone (DPC). The chain employs TRBV7-8 and TRBJ2-2; TRBD1 might be the D gene, on 5 matching bases. This receptor was identified in a man aged 25-45 years with alopecia areata. Some clones in this sample may be carry-over from other donors' samples. The CDR3 protein is CASSLGRQLARPGELFF. The bases are TGTGCCAGCAGCTTAGGCCGACAGCTTGCCAGACCCGGGGAGCTGTTTTTT.